This TCR beta chain was profiled in a study of blood T cell repertoires in COVID-19. Using immunoSEQ multiplex PCR, the repertoire was profiled, and TCRdb retains in-frame clones only, with some absent. This sample yields over 200,000 clones, of which about nine tenths are seen a single time; under 4.5% belongs to the top ten. Trimming cost V 4 bases and J 7 bases; bases outside gene matches: 7. The CDR3 covers 16 residues. Looked up from germline, CDR1 is SGDLS and CDR2 is YYNGEE. The specimen was peripheral blood. This clonotype was obtained from a man between 60 and 70 years old who had recovered from COVID-19. This chain connects TRBV9 to TRBJ1-6, with TRBD1 matching 11 bases. CDR3 sequence reads: CASSSRTGGANSPLHF. The CDR3 bases are TGTGCCAGCAGCTCTAGGACAGGGGGCGCGAATTCACCCCTCCACTTT.